This TCR beta chain was profiled in a study of siplizumab effects on memory and regulatory T cells. Assays captured 85,000 to 100,000 TCR templates per sample. Assay: immunoSEQ multiplex PCR; the TCRdb copy retains only in-frame clones and omits some. This sample has around 86,000 clones, with 94% found just once. In the case of this clone: No antigen is known for it.

V was clipped by 2 bases and J by 11 bases, with 15 bases between them. The germline V gene has CDR1 SEHNR and CDR2 FQNEAQ (reference sequence). CDR3 length: 14 residues. Points from the study as a whole: Mappable CD4+ clones that were alloreactive averaged approximately 70% Treg-derived with siplizumab versus roughly 25% in controls. In unstimulated cells, naive T cells appeared more diverse than memory T cells and seemed major alloresponse contributors.

The specimen was non-Treg CD4+ T cells sorted from blood. The chain uses TRBV7-9 and TRBJ1-4; D call uncertain. The clonotype was recovered from a human donor in good health. The CDR3 DNA follows: TGTGCCAGCAGCTTAAGATCAGGCGGCGTGAAACTGTTTTTT. Its translation is CASSLRSGGVKLFF.